A selection of T cell receptor beta chains follows, all from one sample in a study of beta chain features in type 1 diabetes. The method was immunoSEQ multiplex PCR; TCRdb's version includes in-frame clones alone and lacks a portion of them. The table includes approximately 58,000 clones, about 60% detected once. Sequencing was performed on stem cell memory CD4+ T cells from blood. The receptors were sampled from a woman between 25 and 40 years old with type 1 diabetes. Each CDR3 is given with its conserved first and last residue. D genes are given only for firm matches. Clone size appears in some rows only: once, few, many, or a class for an expanded clone.

D: .; V: TRBV7-2; J: TRBJ1-1; size: few; DNA: TGTGCCAGCAGCCCACCGGGACAAATGAACACTGAAGCTTTCTTT; CDR3: CASSPPGQMNTEAFF
D: TRBD1; V: TRBV18; J: TRBJ2-5; size: .; DNA: TGTGCCAGCTCACCACTCCGGACAGGGAGCCCTAGAGAGCAGTACTTC; CDR3: CASSPLRTGSPREQYF
D: .; V: TRBV28; J: TRBJ1-2; size: .; DNA: TGTGCCAGCAGTTTACAGGAATCCTATGGCTACACCTTC; CDR3: CASSLQESYGYTF
D: TRBD2; V: TRBV7-6; J: TRBJ2-3; size: .; DNA: TGTGCCAGCAGCTTAGTTCCAGCGGGAGTGGAAGATACGCAGTATTTT; CDR3: CASSLVPAGVEDTQYF
D: TRBD1; V: TRBV28; J: TRBJ1-4; size: few; DNA: TGTGCCAGCAGACCGACAGGGTCGGGGGAAAAACTGTTTTTT; CDR3: CASRPTGSGEKLFF
D: TRBD1; V: TRBV2; J: TRBJ1-1; size: once; DNA: TGTGCCAGCAGTGAAGCGTACAGGGGGCTGTCCGAAGCTTTCTTT; CDR3: CASSEAYRGLSEAFF
D: TRBD2; V: TRBV10-3; J: TRBJ2-3; size: few; DNA: TGTGCCATCAGTGGCGGGCTAGCGGGCACAGATACGCAGTATTTT; CDR3: CAISGGLAGTDTQYF
D: .; V: TRBV7-7; J: TRBJ2-3; size: .; DNA: TGTGCTAGCAGCCGACAAGTATCTAGCACAGATACGCAGTATTTT; CDR3: CASSRQVSSTDTQYF
D: TRBD2; V: TRBV29-1; J: TRBJ2-3; size: .; DNA: TGCAGCGCACTAGCGGGATCCACAGATACGCAGTATTTT; CDR3: CSALAGSTDTQYF
D: TRBD2; V: TRBV11-2; J: TRBJ2-1; size: .; DNA: TGTGCCAGCAGCCGTAGTAGCGGGAGTAGTTTCTTC; CDR3: CASSRSSGSSFF
D: TRBD1; V: TRBV29-1; J: TRBJ2-7; size: .; DNA: TGCAGCGTCCATACAGGGGTCCCCTACGAGCAGTACTTC; CDR3: CSVHTGVPYEQYF
D: .; V: TRBV7-2; J: TRBJ1-2; size: .; DNA: TGTGCCAGCAGCCCATCCGGGATCTATGGCTACACCTTC; CDR3: CASSPSGIYGYTF
D: TRBD1; V: TRBV9; J: TRBJ1-2; size: .; DNA: TGTGCCAGCAGCCCCCAGGGGGGTGGCTACACCTTC; CDR3: CASSPQGGGYTF
D: TRBD2; V: TRBV28; J: TRBJ2-5; size: .; DNA: TGTGCCAGCCTCCGAACTAGCGGGAGGGCCTTGGAGACCCAGTACTTC; CDR3: CASLRTSGRALETQYF
D: TRBD1; V: TRBV9; J: TRBJ2-2; size: few; DNA: TGTGCCAGCAGCGGAGGGACAGACAACACCGGGGAGCTGTTTTTT; CDR3: CASSGGTDNTGELFF
D: TRBD2; V: TRBV11-3; J: TRBJ2-3; size: .; DNA: TGTGCCAGCAGCTTAGCGGGAGGAGCAGATACGCAGTATTTT; CDR3: CASSLAGGADTQYF
D: .; V: TRBV7-9; J: TRBJ2-5; size: .; DNA: TGTGCCAGCAGTCTAAATTCGGAGACCCAGTACTTC; CDR3: CASSLNSETQYF
D: .; V: TRBV6-6; J: TRBJ2-1; size: .; DNA: TGTGCCAGCAGTTATACGCTGAGCTCCTACAATGAGCAGTTCTTC; CDR3: CASSYTLSSYNEQFF
D: .; V: TRBV25-1; J: TRBJ1-2; size: .; DNA: TGTGCCAGCCGTTTTTCGGACTATGGCTACACCTTC; CDR3: CASRFSDYGYTF
D: .; V: TRBV6-5; J: TRBJ1-1; size: .; DNA: TGTGCCAGCAGTCGCCGACAGAGGAACACTGAAGCTTTCTTT; CDR3: CASSRRQRNTEAFF
D: TRBD1; V: TRBV7-9; J: TRBJ2-5; size: few; DNA: TGTGCCAGCAGCTCGGGACAGCCGTACCAAGAGACCCAGTACTTC; CDR3: CASSSGQPYQETQYF
D: TRBD2; V: TRBV10-2; J: TRBJ2-5; size: .; DNA: TGCGCCAGCAGTTCCTGGGCTAGCGGAGAGACCCAGTACTTC; CDR3: CASSSWASGETQYF
D: TRBD2; V: TRBV10-3; J: TRBJ2-1; size: once; DNA: TGTGCCATCAGTGGCACTAGCGGGACTTACAATGAGCAGTTCTTC; CDR3: CAISGTSGTYNEQFF
D: .; V: TRBV7-3; J: TRBJ2-5; size: few; DNA: TGTGCCAGCAGCAAAAGCGGAGCTCAAGAGACCCAGTACTTC; CDR3: CASSKSGAQETQYF
D: .; V: TRBV10-3; J: TRBJ2-2; size: .; DNA: TGTGCCATCAGTATACTCGCGAACACCGGGGAGCTGTTTTTT; CDR3: CAISILANTGELFF
D: TRBD2; V: TRBV19; J: TRBJ2-1; size: few; DNA: TGTGCCAGTAGTCCCTTGCTAAGCGGGAGGGCCAATGAGCAGTTCTTC; CDR3: CASSPLLSGRANEQFF
D: .; V: TRBV18; J: TRBJ1-1; size: .; DNA: TGTGCCAGCTCACCACCTCATGAAGCTTTCTTT; CDR3: CASSPPHEAFF
D: TRBD2; V: TRBV29-1; J: TRBJ2-5; size: .; DNA: TGCAGCGTTGTGGGTGGGCGGGAGGGCCCCCAAGAGACCCAGTACTTC; CDR3: CSVVGGREGPQETQYF
D: .; V: TRBV4-2; J: TRBJ1-5; size: .; DNA: TGTGCCAGCAGCCAAGATCTTGACTGGGGACACACCTTTGGGCAGCCCCAGCATTTT; CDR3: CASSQDLDWGHTFGQPQHF
D: .; V: TRBV5-6; J: TRBJ2-1; size: .; DNA: TGTGCCAGCAGCTTTTTTAGCGCAATACGAGACAATGAGCAGTTCTTC; CDR3: CASSFFSAIRDNEQFF
D: .; V: TRBV19; J: TRBJ1-1; size: .; DNA: TGTGCCAGTATCAGAGGTCGGGGTGCGAGTGAAGCTTTCTTT; CDR3: CASIRGRGASEAFF
D: .; V: TRBV9; J: TRBJ2-3; size: few; DNA: TGTGCCAGCAGCGTACTGGATTTCAGGTCAGATACGCAGTATTTT; CDR3: CASSVLDFRSDTQYF
D: TRBD2; V: TRBV6-5; J: TRBJ2-7; size: .; DNA: TGTGCCAGCAGTTACTCGTCTAGCGGCCCCTACGAGCAGTACTTC; CDR3: CASSYSSSGPYEQYF
D: TRBD2; V: TRBV29-1; J: TRBJ2-3; size: few; DNA: TGCAGCGTTGAAGTAAGCGGGGGGGTCACAGATACGCAGTATTTT; CDR3: CSVEVSGGVTDTQYF
D: .; V: TRBV30; J: TRBJ1-4; size: .; DNA: TGTGCCTGGACCCTACCCGGGAACTTGGGGGAAAAACTGTTTTTT; CDR3: CAWTLPGNLGEKLFF
D: .; V: TRBV2; J: TRBJ2-5; size: .; DNA: TGTGCCAGCAGTGTAGAGGGCCCTGACCAAGAGACCCAGTACTTC; CDR3: CASSVEGPDQETQYF
D: TRBD1; V: TRBV18; J: TRBJ1-5; size: few; DNA: TGTGCCAGCTCACCACGACAGGGGGAACAGCCCCAGCATTTT; CDR3: CASSPRQGEQPQHF
D: .; V: TRBV27; J: TRBJ2-7; size: few; DNA: TGTGCCAGCAGTTTATCGTGGCGGGGGCTGGACTACGAGCAGTACTTC; CDR3: CASSLSWRGLDYEQYF
D: .; V: TRBV30; J: TRBJ2-7; size: few; DNA: TGTGCCTGGAGTGTAAGGCACTACGAGCAGTACTTC; CDR3: CAWSVRHYEQYF